Presented here are 12 T cell receptor beta chains from one specimen sequenced in a study of TIL therapy for anti-PD-1-resistant metastatic lung cancer. Regarding time point: pre-treatment sample, taken before nivolumab and TIL therapy. The libraries were made with immunoSEQ v3. Profiled with immunoSEQ multiplex PCR; TCRdb holds only in-frame clones, not every one. Seen here are 50,000 to 65,000 clones, roughly two thirds observed once, and the top ten hold 6.6%. The specimen was blood, collected at baseline. These receptors were taken from a person between 25 and 79 years old with non-small cell lung cancer.

This chain uses TRBV15 with TRBJ1-1, with 11 nucleotides matching TRBD1. J was trimmed by 8 bases and V by 5 bases; bases with no gene match: 19. Germline-derived CDR1 and CDR2 are LNHNV and YYDKDF (reference sequence). This CDR3 region has 18 residues. Here the CDR3 DNA reads TGTGCCACCAGCCGTCACAATACCGGGACAGGGGGACCTCGGGAAGCTTTCTTT. Translating gives CATSRHNTGTGGPREAFF. The complete variable domain, with remaining parts taken from reference TRBV15 and TRBJ1-1, reads DAMVIQNPRYQVTQFGKPVTLSCSQTLNHNVMYWYQQKSSQAPKLLFHYYDKDFNNEADTPDNFQSRRPNTSFCFLDIRSPGLGDTAMYLCATSRHNTGTGGPREAFFGQGTRLTVV.

There are many counts of this clone. This chain's CDR3 is CASSDRSNQPQHF. The CDR3 bases are TGTGCCAGCAGTGACAGAAGCAATCAGCCCCAGCATTTT. The chain links TRBV2 to TRBJ1-5, with D uncertain. Germline values: CDR1 SNHLY, CDR2 FYNNEI. The CDR3 loop spans 13 amino acids. Trimming stripped 3 bases from V and 1 base from J, with 4 bases between.

This clone was found a few times. CDR3 nucleotides: TGTGCCTGTTCAGGAGGGAACACTGAAGCTTTCTTT. It codes for CACSGGNTEAFF. The V and J genes are TRBV30 and TRBJ1-1; D gene uncertain. The CDR3 is 12 amino acids. CDR1 and CDR2 from the germline V gene are GTSNPN and SVGIG (reference sequence). The V gene lost 6 bases and the J gene lost 1 base, with 9 bases spanning the gap.

This sequence joins TRBV7-9 and TRBJ2-3; D not resolved. The CDR3 spans 14 residues. In germline, CDR1 is SEHNR, CDR2 FQNEAQ (reference sequence). V gave up 6 bases and J gave up 6 bases, with 16 bases separating them. The CDR3 loop reads CASSRLTMEDTQYF. The CDR3 coding sequence is TGTGCCAGCAGTAGGCTTACCATGGAGGATACGCAGTATTTT.

This clone was seen once. The rearrangement joins TRBV5-1 to TRBJ1-2, with D perhaps TRBD1 (5 bases). V lost 1 base and J lost 3, with 13 bases in between. Germline V CDR1 and CDR2: SGHRS, YFSETQ. CDR3 length: 15 amino acids. The CDR3 nucleotides are TGCGCCAGCAGCTTGTTAAGGGGAATAGACTATGGCTACACCTTC. This translates into CASSLLRGIDYGYTF.

Only one count was recorded for this clone. The rearrangement links TRBV6-5 to TRBJ2-7; D unclear. Germline values: CDR1 MNHEY, CDR2 SVGAGI. The CDR3 consists of 14 residues. V was pared by 2 bases and J by 3 bases, with 11 bases between. The CDR3 nucleotides are TGTGCCAGCAGTTACGGGCACAGTATCTACGAGCAGTACTTC. This gives the protein CASSYGHSIYEQYF.

V is TRBV11-1 and J is TRBJ1-2; D gene uncertain. The ends were cut back, 1 base at V and 3 bases at J, with 9 bases in the middle. This CDR3 region has 14 residues. Germline loops: CDR1 SGHAT, CDR2 FQDESV (reference sequence). In nucleotides, the CDR3 is TGTGCCAGCAGCTTAGAAGGCAGAGACTATGGCTACACCTTC. Protein product: CASSLEGRDYGYTF.

This clone was seen a handful of times. The chain has TRBV2 and TRBJ2-3; TRBD2 is a possible D gene (5 bases). Trimming stripped 3 bases from V and 7 bases from J, with 8 bases between. This CDR3 has 12 residues. Per the germline V gene, CDR1 is SNHLY and CDR2 is FYNNEI. Here the CDR3 reads CASSEEDNTQYF. CDR3 DNA sequence: TGTGCCAGCAGTGAGGAGGATAATACGCAGTATTTT.

V and J are TRBV4-1 and TRBJ1-4; no firm D call. This CDR3 contains 16 residues. The germline V and J ends were trimmed by 0 bases and 0 bases, with 8 bases remaining between them. In germline, CDR1 is MGHRA, CDR2 YSYEKL. In nucleotides, the CDR3 is TGCGCCAGCAGCCAAGATTTCCGTGCAACTAATGAAAAACTGTTTTTT. Protein sequence: CASSQDFRATNEKLFF.

This chain joins TRBV2 and TRBJ1-2; the match to TRBD1 covers 10 bases. Germline V CDR1 and CDR2: SNHLY, FYNNEI. The V and J ends lost 2 bases and 7 bases, in that order; junction bases with no gene match: 7. The CDR3 contains 15 residues. CDR3 bases: TGTGCCAGCAGTGAATTAGGACAGGGGGTAGTTGGCTACACCTTC. The encoded protein is CASSELGQGVVGYTF.

The table lists this clone with a few counts. The chain has TRBV29-1 and TRBJ1-2; D is unclear. The CDR3 extends over 13 amino acids. Germline assignment: CDR1 SQVTM and CDR2 ANQGSEA. Trimming took 4 bases from V and 4 from J, leaving 13 bases between them. The CDR3 loop reads CSVVEGLGYGYTF. For the CDR3, the DNA is TGCAGCGTTGTTGAGGGCCTAGGCTATGGCTACACCTTC.

This chain joins TRBV6-1 and TRBJ1-5, with TRBD1 as a possible D gene (5 bases). Trimming stripped 3 bases from V and 6 bases from J, with 21 bases between. Germline loops: CDR1 MNHNS, CDR2 SASEGT. The CDR3 runs 17 residues. This CDR3 reads CASSEDPGGRVSQPQHF. The CDR3 DNA follows: TGTGCCAGCAGTGAGGACCCTGGTGGCAGGGTGAGTCAGCCCCAGCATTTT.